The T cell receptor beta chain described here comes from a study of T cell responses to AZD1222 COVID-19 vaccine. The assay was immunoSEQ multiplex PCR, and TCRdb's table has in-frame clones only and misses some. The data hold under 95,000 clones, with almost 90% observed a single time. Germline V gives CDR1 MNHEY, CDR2 SVGAGI. V lost 6 bases, J lost 10 bases, and 12 bases lay in between. This CDR3 is built from 11 residues. This rearrangement joins TRBV6-5 to TRBJ1-1, with D uncertain. Sequenced material: peripheral blood, taken 28 days after the second AZD1222 dose. The TCR originated in an adult who received the AZD1222 COVID-19 vaccine. CDR3 sequence reads: CASSPGEGAFF. As DNA, the CDR3 is TGTGCCAGCAGCCCCGGAGAGGGAGCTTTCTTT.